These 13 T cell receptor beta chains share one sample of origin, sequenced in a study of radiation and T cells in renal cell carcinoma. Time point here: blood 2 weeks post-SBRT. As for treatment: 15 Gy SBRT to primary tumor, nephrectomy 4 weeks later. TCRdb's table, derived via immunoSEQ multiplex PCR, lists solely in-frame clones and lacks some. The table has some 75,000 clones, about 80% seen once. This specimen consisted of blood, obtained from a patient whose treatment included radiotherapy and nephrectomy. The receptors stem from a man aged 60-69 years with renal cell carcinoma.

The rearrangement uses TRBV11-2 and TRBJ2-3; D remains unclear. With 0 bases removed from V and 3 bases from J, the gap between germline ends came to 19 bases. This CDR3 contains 18 residues. Germline V CDR1 and CDR2: SGHAT, FQNNGV. The CDR3 nucleotides are TGTGCCAGCAGCTTAGATAGGGTGGGAAGGGCGCGAACAGATACGCAGTATTTT. It is translated as CASSLDRVGRARTDTQYF.

The CDR3 coding sequence is TGTGCCAGCAGTTTGACGGTCCCAGGACGAGCTTTCTTT. It is translated as CASSLTVPGRAFF. The chain joins TRBV27 to TRBJ1-1; D is unclear. CDR1 and CDR2 from the germline V gene are MNHEY and SMNVEV (reference sequence). V lost 3 bases to trimming and J lost 10 bases, with 15 bases between them. The CDR3 has 13 amino acids.

The chain couples TRBV10-3 to TRBJ1-4; 7 nucleotides line up with TRBD1. V gave up 3 bases and J gave up 3 bases; unmatched junction bases: 4. The CDR3 length is 15 residues. CDR1 and CDR2 (germline): ENHRY, SYGVKD. CDR3 in amino acids: CAISDSGQPNEKLFF. The CDR3, as DNA: TGTGCCATCAGTGATTCGGGACAGCCTAATGAAAAACTGTTTTTT.

The chain carries TRBV9 and TRBJ2-3; 7 bases match TRBD2. The CDR3 has 16 residues. V shed 0 bases and J 7 bases; nucleotides not matched to a gene: 11. Germline V gene sequence: CDR1 SGDLS, CDR2 YYNGEE. Here the CDR3 reads CASSVVGAAGKNTQYF. The CDR3, as DNA: TGTGCCAGCAGCGTAGTGGGAGCAGCGGGAAAAAATACGCAGTATTTT.

The chain carries TRBV25-1 and TRBJ2-6; D gene unclear. Trimming cost V 5 bases and J 3 bases, with 8 bases left between them. The germline V gene has CDR1 MGHDK and CDR2 SYGVNS. The CDR3 covers 14 residues. Written as DNA, the CDR3 is TGTGCCAGCAGTCAGCCGGGTGGGGCCAACGTCCTGACTTTC. This sequence encodes CASSQPGGANVLTF.

The rearrangement links TRBV5-1 to TRBJ2-3; D uncertain. V gave up 1 base and J gave up 6 bases, with 9 bases separating them. The CDR3 has 13 residues. The germline CDR1 and CDR2 sequences are SGHRS and YFSETQ. Here the CDR3 reads CASSLQLSDTQYF. CDR3 DNA: TGCGCCAGCAGCTTGCAGCTATCGGATACGCAGTATTTT.

The genes are TRBV10-3 and TRBJ1-1; D gene uncertain. Per the germline V gene, CDR1 is ENHRY and CDR2 is SYGVKD. V lost 2 bases to trimming and J lost 3 bases, with 19 bases between them. CDR3 length equals 17 residues. The CDR3 nucleotides read TGTGCCATCAGTGAGCCTTTAGGGCCCAACCAGGACACTGAAGCTTTCTTT. It encodes CAISEPLGPNQDTEAFF.

The rearrangement links TRBV6-1 to TRBJ1-4; 7 bases fit TRBD1. Germline V gene sequence: CDR1 MNHNS, CDR2 SASEGT. This CDR3 has 15 residues. J lost 7 bases, V lost 6 bases, and 11 bases had no gene match. Here the CDR3 DNA reads TGTGCCAGCAGCCAAAACAGGGGAGTGACTGAAAAACTGTTTTTT. Its translation: CASSQNRGVTEKLFF.

This chain links TRBV4-1 with TRBJ2-7; 14 bases agree with TRBD2. Looked up from germline, CDR1 is MGHRA and CDR2 is YSYEKL. This CDR3 comprises 15 residues. The trim removed 5 bases at V and 3 bases at J, leaving 3 bases unmatched. CDR3 region: CASSYGLAGGYEQYF. CDR3 nucleotide sequence: TGCGCCAGCAGCTACGGACTAGCGGGGGGCTACGAGCAGTACTTC.

A single count supports this clone. The chain is built from TRBV2 and TRBJ2-2; tentative D call: TRBD2 (5 bases). V was cut by 7 bases and J by 7 bases, with 19 bases left in between. Germline values: CDR1 SNHLY, CDR2 FYNNEI. CDR3 size: 15 residues. The CDR3 here is CASKLRGPLGGELFF. The CDR3 DNA is TGTGCCAGCAAACTTCGGGGTCCCTTAGGCGGGGAGCTGTTTTTT.

V usage is TRBV6-5 and J usage is TRBJ2-5; weak D call: TRBD2 (7 bases). The V end was cut by 6 bases, the J end by 5 bases, with 10 bases between. CDR3 size: 12 residues. Germline CDR1 and CDR2: MNHEY and SVGAGI. CDR3 in DNA: TGTGCCAGCAGGGGGGGGGCGGAGACCCAGTACTTC. Translation gives CASRGGAETQYF.

V usage is TRBV2 and J usage is TRBJ2-5; no reliable D call. V shed 7 bases and J shed 2 bases, with 20 bases lying between them. CDR1 is SNHLY, CDR2 FYNNEI, per germline. The CDR3 covers 16 residues. As DNA, the CDR3 is TGTGCCAGCATTCCCCCCGAGGCCATGGCTCAAGAGACCCAGTACTTC. Translation: CASIPPEAMAQETQYF.

The V gene is TRBV18, the J gene TRBJ2-6, with D tentatively TRBD2 (6 bases). CDR3 length: 17 residues. Trimming took off 2 bases at V and 0 bases at J, with 11 bases between the two ends. From germline, CDR1 is KGHSH and CDR2 LQKENI. CDR3 in amino acids: CASSPAGGPSGANVLTF. The CDR3 DNA is TGTGCCAGCTCACCAGCCGGGGGACCCTCTGGGGCCAACGTCCTGACTTTC.